This T cell receptor (beta chain) was recovered during a study of T cell repertoires and HLA-DP antigens. Overall study: The donors, ranging 18-to-29 to 60-to-69 years, included a couple of males and one female.

Assay used: immunoSEQ multiplex PCR; TCRdb lists only in-frame clones, some missing. The table has around 3,600 clones, over 60% seen once. Trimming removed 5 bases at V and 7 bases at J, with 14 bases between. Germline V CDR1 and CDR2: MNHEY, SVGAGI. There are 14 residues in the CDR3. After approximately 16 days, CD4+ cells were restimulated 20 to 30 h with the same allogeneic DPB1. HeLa stimulator cells carried retrovirally transduced HLA-DPA1/DPB1, HLA-DM, invariant chain and CD80. Untouched CD4+ T cells were bead-isolated at approximately 98% purity. Study results and caveats: The CD4+ repertoire was not split into naive and memory.

The TCR originated in a young woman in good health and CMV-seronegative. The chain joins TRBV6-5 to TRBJ1-4; D gene ambiguous. Specimen: CD137- CD4+ T cells from cultured PBMCs. CDR3 sequence: CASSENGHGEKLFF. As DNA, the CDR3 is TGTGCCAGCAGTGAAAACGGTCACGGTGAAAAACTGTTTTTT.